Described below is a single T cell receptor beta chain sequence and its context. Its antigen is not known. The data stem from a study of cytomegalovirus exposure and HLA in healthy donors. Study outcomes and limitations: Most subjects' HLA-A and HLA-B alleles were reportedly predicted from TCR beta sequences.

This CDR3 is built from 16 residues. CDR1 is SEHNR and CDR2 is FQNEAQ in the germline V gene (reference sequence). Germline trimming cut 5 bases from V and 0 bases from J; bases unmatched to any gene: 7. Sampled while nominally healthy, donors likely had unrecorded immune exposures. Vbeta (60) and Jbeta (13) primers were used in the PCR. Only in-frame clones appear in the TCRdb table, and some are missing; sequencing was by immunoSEQ multiplex PCR. The sample lists 150,000 to 200,000 clones, around 81% seen once, with about 1% in the top ten. The chain carries TRBV7-9 and TRBJ2-1, with TRBD2 matching over 7 bases. Material for sequencing was PBMCs. This TCR was recovered from a woman in her forties in good health and CMV-seronegative. The chain's CDR3 is CASSPREGSSYNEQFF. Here the CDR3 DNA reads TGTGCCAGCAGCCCGAGGGAGGGTAGCTCCTACAATGAGCAGTTCTTC.